The clone carrying this TCR beta chain has just a few counts. The sample originates from a study of beta chain features in type 1 diabetes. About the research overall: Age, gender and cell yields were alike across patients and healthy donors.

The ends were cut back, 2 bases at V and 4 bases at J, with 9 bases in the middle. The CDR3 loop spans 13 amino acids. Looked up from germline, CDR1 is SGHRS and CDR2 is YFSETQ. Isolated RNA was reverse transcribed in full, so expressed TCRB transcripts were sequenced. Sequencing used immunoSEQ multiplex PCR; TCRdb keeps in-frame clones, though not all of them. Of fewer than 350,000 clones in the sample, 7.5% to 9.5% are singletons; the top ten hold under 1.3%. The chain recombines TRBV5-1 with TRBJ2-5; no definite D call. This sequence originates from a woman aged 18-29 years in good health. The sample was central memory CD4+ T cells from blood. DNA of the CDR3: TGCGCCAGCAGCTTAACTCCCTCAGAGACCCAGTACTTC. Its translation is CASSLTPSETQYF.